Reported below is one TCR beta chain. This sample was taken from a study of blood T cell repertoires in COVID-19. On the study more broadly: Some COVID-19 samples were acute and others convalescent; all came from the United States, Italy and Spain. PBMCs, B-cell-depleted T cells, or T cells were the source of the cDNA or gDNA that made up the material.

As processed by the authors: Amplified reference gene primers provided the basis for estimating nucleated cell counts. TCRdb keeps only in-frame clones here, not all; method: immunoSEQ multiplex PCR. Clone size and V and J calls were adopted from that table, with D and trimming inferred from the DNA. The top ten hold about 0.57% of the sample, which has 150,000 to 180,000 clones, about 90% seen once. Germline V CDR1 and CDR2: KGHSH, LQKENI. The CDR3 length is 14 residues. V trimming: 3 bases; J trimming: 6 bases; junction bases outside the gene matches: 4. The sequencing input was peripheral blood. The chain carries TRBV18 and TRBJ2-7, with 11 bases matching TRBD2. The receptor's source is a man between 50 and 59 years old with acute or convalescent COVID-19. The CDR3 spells CASSPKLAGVEQYF. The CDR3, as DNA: TGTGCCAGCTCACCGAAACTAGCGGGAGTCGAGCAGTACTTC.